Listed here is a single T cell receptor beta chain. Its antigen remains unknown. The entry originates in a study of T cell repertoires in cytomegalovirus infection. V lost 6 bases, J lost 10 bases, and 25 bases lay in between. Germline CDR1 is SGHRS and CDR2 is YFSETQ. There are 15 residues in the CDR3. Each CDR3 protein is one row after TCRdb ran MiXCR on the reads. The table lists approximately 300,000 distinct CDR3 sequences, just under 25% of them singletons. Sequences were derived from cultured PBMCs, sampled from culture after CMV antigen stimulation. The receptor was isolated from a human donor in good health (CMV status not recorded). Some clones in this sample may be carry-over from other donors' samples. The chain joins TRBV5-1 to TRBJ1-2, with a tentative D call TRBD1 (5 bases). As DNA, the CDR3 is TGCGCCAGCACGGCCGCTTCGGGGGTTCGAGGTGACTACACCTTC. Translation gives CASTAASGVRGDYTF.